This T cell receptor (beta chain) was recovered during a study of shared clonotypes between healthy human individuals. Germline CDR1 and CDR2: LNHNV and YYDKDF (reference sequence). Trimming took 7 bases from V and 3 from J; bases not matched to a gene: 7. The CDR3 spans 15 residues. Sequencing was performed with immunoSEQ multiplex PCR; in TCRdb, only in-frame clones are kept and a portion is missing. Here the sample spans about 1.5 million clones, 95% to 99% being singletons. The TCR sequence derives from a man aged 25 to 40 in good health. The chain employs TRBV15 and TRBJ1-4; 8 bases map to TRBD1. Sequenced: naive CD4+ T cells sorted from blood. Specified subset: CD45RA+ positively selected. Here the CDR3 reads CATNPQGAANEKLFF. The CDR3 DNA reads as TGTGCCACCAACCCCCAGGGGGCGGCTAATGAAAAACTGTTTTTT. The full variable domain, its missing parts supplied by reference TRBV15 and TRBJ1-4, is DAMVIQNPRYQVTQFGKPVTLSCSQTLNHNVMYWYQQKSSQAPKLLFHYYDKDFNNEADTPDNFQSRRPNTSFCFLDIRSPGLGDTAMYLCATNPQGAANEKLFFGSGTQLSVL.